This T cell receptor beta chain was recorded in a study of T cell responses to AZD1222 COVID-19 vaccine. Study-wide results and limits: At baseline, seropositivity was found in only a handful of AZD1222 recipients.

Remarks on this clone: Its specificity is unknown.

V dropped 6 bases and J dropped 3 bases, with 6 bases sitting between them. CDR3 length: 12 residues. CDR1 and CDR2 (germline): SGHRS, YFSETQ. Second doses that came at about 4 or about 12 weeks were put together. Profiling relied on immunoSEQ multiplex PCR, and the TCRdb table lists in-frame clones only, not all of them. The sample consists of 90,000 to 120,000 clones, about nine tenths of them appearing once. The genes are TRBV5-1 and TRBJ2-2; D is unresolved. The sample in question was peripheral blood, obtained 28 days after the second AZD1222 dose. This receptor was identified in an adult who received the AZD1222 COVID-19 vaccine. The CDR3 coding sequence is TGCGCCAGCACCCGGGACACCGGGGAGCTGTTTTTT. The encoded protein is CASTRDTGELFF.